The source of this TCR beta chain is a study of T cells in Graves' hyperthyroidism and ophthalmopathy. Study background: Peripheral blood was obtained at initial diagnosis, preceding any treatment. General study points: The majority of expanded thyroid clonotypes above 0.001 also appeared in blood. From stable hyperthyroidism, ophthalmopathy was separated by a 13 V-J model.

TCR beta CDR3 region amplification was performed from RNA transcripts. TCR CDR3 regions were first amplified by RT-PCR with HTBI primers. TCRdb recomputed calls from the multiplex PCR reads with MiXCR, one row per CDR3 protein. The sample yields hundreds of thousands of distinct CDR3 sequences, 15% to 20% seen once. As concerns this clonotype: Its antigen is currently unknown.

Hyperthyroidism, newly diagnosed and lasting under 2 months, affected patients aged 18 to 65. Sequencing was done on a sample of blood. The TCR sequence derives from a woman between 18 and 29 years old with Graves' hyperthyroidism.

CDR3: CASSSPPGGGREKLFF. The CDR3 bases are TGTGCCAGCAGTTCCCCTCCAGGGGGAGGGCGGGAAAAACTGTTTTTT. The chain couples TRBV6-1 to TRBJ1-4; 7 bases match TRBD1. The CDR3 sequence is 16 residues long. The germline V gene encodes CDR1 MNHNS and CDR2 SASEGT. The J segment lost 8 bases and the V segment lost 5 bases, leaving 14 bases of the junction unmatched.